The 17 T cell receptor beta chains below come from one sample, sequenced in a study of cytomegalovirus exposure and HLA in healthy donors. 60 Vbeta and 13 Jbeta primers were used in PCR. Measured with immunoSEQ multiplex PCR; TCRdb has only the in-frame clones, and not every one. The data contain tens of thousands of clones, approximately 77% of them singletons. The specimen sequenced was PBMCs. Receptor source: a middle-aged woman in good health and CMV-seropositive.

The V and J genes are TRBV7-9 and TRBJ1-1; TRBD1 agrees at 8 bases. The CDR3 contains 15 residues. Germline CDR1 is SEHNR and CDR2 is FQNEAQ (reference sequence). V was clipped by 4 bases and J by 11 bases; unmatched bases: 15. CDR3 nucleotide sequence: TGTGCCAGCAGCTCATACGACGGGCAGGGGGCTGTGGCTTTCTTT. Protein sequence: CASSSYDGQGAVAFF.

The V and J genes are TRBV18 and TRBJ1-5, with D tentatively TRBD1 (6 bases). Germline V gene lookup returns CDR1 KGHSH and CDR2 LQKENI. Trimming removed 3 bases from V and 3 bases from J, with 12 bases in between. The CDR3 totals 15 residues. The CDR3 protein is CASSPYGQFNQPQHF. The CDR3 region has the DNA TGTGCCAGCTCACCTTATGGACAGTTCAATCAGCCCCAGCATTTT.

This clone appeared a few times. The chain combines TRBV30 with TRBJ1-6; TRBD1 is a possible D gene (5 bases). Germline CDR1 and CDR2: GTSNPN and SVGIG (reference sequence). The CDR3 is 14 residues long. V was pared by 4 bases and J by 9 bases, with 16 bases between. DNA of the CDR3: TGTGCCTGGACCAGACAGCCTTCAAGTTCACCCCTCCACTTT. It encodes CAWTRQPSSSPLHF.

In nucleotides, the CDR3 is TGTGCCAGCAGCCCGGCGGGGGGGAAAACAGATACGCAGTATTTT. Translating it yields CASSPAGGKTDTQYF. J is TRBJ2-3 and V is TRBV5-4, with TRBD2 matching over 9 bases. Per germline, CDR1 SGHNT and CDR2 YYREEE (reference sequence). This CDR3 region has 15 residues. After removal of 4 bases from V and 3 bases from J, the junction contained 6 bases not matched to a gene. Combining the CDR3 with reference TRBV5-4 and TRBJ2-3 gives the whole variable domain ETGVTQSPTHLIKTRGQQVTLRCSSQSGHNTVSWYQQALGQGPQFIFQYYREEENGRGNFPPRFSGLQFPNYSSELNVNALELDDSALYLCASSPAGGKTDTQYFGPGTRLTVL.

The chain combines TRBV7-2 with TRBJ1-2; 8 positions match TRBD1. The length of the CDR3 is 14 residues. Trimming removed 4 bases from V and 3 bases from J; junction bases left unmatched: 4. From germline, CDR1 is SGHTA and CDR2 FQGNSA. DNA of the CDR3: TGTGCCAGCAGCTCCACAGGGGGTGACTATGGCTACACCTTC. Translated, it gives CASSSTGGDYGYTF.

The chain links TRBV4-3 to TRBJ1-1, with TRBD1 as a possible D gene (5 bases). V gave up 1 base and J gave up 1 base, with 10 bases separating them. The CDR3 has 15 residues. CDR1 is LGHNA and CDR2 is YSLEER in the germline V gene. The CDR3 loop reads CASSQGQFKNTEAFF. The DNA for the CDR3 is TGCGCCAGCAGCCAAGGACAGTTTAAGAACACTGAAGCTTTCTTT.

This clone came up once. V usage is TRBV30 and J usage is TRBJ2-6; possibly TRBD1 for D (6 bases). The CDR3 runs to 14 residues. V was cut by 1 base and J by 3 bases, with 7 bases left in between. Per the germline V gene, CDR1 is GTSNPN and CDR2 is SVGIG (reference sequence). This chain's CDR3 is CAWSAQGGANVLTF. CDR3 DNA: TGTGCCTGGAGTGCACAGGGTGGGGCCAACGTCCTGACTTTC.

The V gene is TRBV7-6, the J gene TRBJ2-3, with 11 bases identical to TRBD1. The germline V gene has CDR1 SGHVS and CDR2 FNYEAQ. With 6 bases clipped from V and 4 bases from J, the junction kept 9 bases outside the gene matches. The CDR3 has 16 residues. The CDR3 sequence: CASRLRTGGGSDTQYF. DNA for the CDR3: TGTGCCAGCAGACTCAGGACAGGGGGCGGGTCAGATACGCAGTATTTT.

This clone was detected only a few times. V is TRBV27 and J is TRBJ1-1; no clear D gene. CDR1 is MNHEY, CDR2 SMNVEV, per germline (reference sequence). Deletions cut 2 bases from V and 4 bases from J, with 11 bases between. CDR3 size: 14 residues. CDR3 bases: TGTGCCAGCAGTTTACTAGGAGGTATCACTGAAGCTTTCTTT. It encodes CASSLLGGITEAFF.

The chain combines TRBV5-1 with TRBJ2-2; 9 nucleotides agree with TRBD2. The CDR3 totals 16 residues. Unmatched junction bases numbered 5, after V lost 1 base and J lost 4 bases. Germline lookup yields CDR1 SGHRS and CDR2 YFSETQ. The CDR3 DNA follows: TGCGCCAGCAGCTTGAGCCTAGCGGGGTTCACCGGGGAGCTGTTTTTT. It yields the protein CASSLSLAGFTGELFF.

This chain joins TRBV5-4 and TRBJ1-2, with 7 bases lining up with TRBD1. Germline V CDR1 and CDR2: SGHNT, YYREEE (reference sequence). The J segment lost 1 base and the V segment lost 3 bases, leaving 9 bases of the junction unmatched. CDR3 length equals 16 residues. CDR3 residues: CASSSGQVGINYGYTF. The CDR3 nucleotides are TGTGCCAGCAGCTCAGGACAGGTCGGGATTAACTATGGCTACACCTTC.

This clone is a singleton in its sample. The chain has TRBV2 and TRBJ2-3; TRBD1 is a possible D gene (6 bases). This CDR3 is built from 16 residues. V was pared by 6 bases and J by 2 bases, with 18 bases between. Looked up from germline, CDR1 is SNHLY and CDR2 is FYNNEI. For the CDR3, the DNA is TGTGCCAGCAGATTGACAGGCGTCATGGTCACAGATACGCAGTATTTT. Translation gives CASRLTGVMVTDTQYF.

In this sample, this clone turned up a few times. The rearrangement uses TRBV4-1 and TRBJ1-4; 7 bases line up with TRBD1. Germline values: CDR1 MGHRA, CDR2 YSYEKL. V lost 4 bases and J lost 5; bases outside the gene matches: 1. The CDR3 has 13 residues. CDR3 DNA: TGCGCCAGCAGCCCGGACAGGAATGAAAAACTGTTTTTT. Amino acids: CASSPDRNEKLFF.

The chain links TRBV6-5 to TRBJ2-7; 11 bases are shared with TRBD1. Looked up from germline, CDR1 is MNHEY and CDR2 is SVGAGI. J gave up 3 bases and V 6 bases, and 7 bases lay outside the gene matches. The CDR3 spans 15 residues. The chain's CDR3 is CASRSGQGASYEQYF. DNA for the CDR3: TGTGCCAGCAGATCAGGACAGGGGGCTAGCTACGAGCAGTACTTC.

Notes on this clone: An end of the junction does not agree with germline; a read error may underlie this. The chain joins TRBV28 to TRBJ1-3; tentatively, D is TRBD1 (5 bases). This CDR3 region has 14 residues. The germline V gene encodes CDR1 MDHEN and CDR2 SYDVKM. Written as DNA, the CDR3 is TGTGCCAGCAGCCGGGGGGGTGTTGGAGACACCATATATTTT. It is translated as CASSRGGVGDTIYF.

The chain is built from TRBV15 and TRBJ1-1, with a weak D call TRBD1 (6 bases). The CDR3 length is 16 residues. Trimming pared 1 base from V and 3 bases from J, leaving 15 bases between. CDR1 and CDR2 from the germline V gene are LNHNV and YYDKDF (reference sequence). CDR3 in DNA: TGTGCCACCAGCAGAGGGGGGGAGGGGGAGGACACTGAAGCTTTCTTT. Translating gives CATSRGGEGEDTEAFF.

The chain links TRBV2 to TRBJ2-7; perhaps TRBD2 as D (5 bases). Trimming took 5 bases from V and 3 from J, leaving 11 bases between them. Germline lookup yields CDR1 SNHLY and CDR2 FYNNEI. This CDR3 comprises 13 residues. The chain's CDR3 is CASSSGLYYEQYF. As DNA, the CDR3 is TGTGCCAGCAGTTCCGGACTCTACTACGAGCAGTACTTC.